This T cell receptor (beta chain) was found in a study of T cells after posttransplantation cyclophosphamide (dated by TCRdb to about 2016). The study in broad terms: Using TRB sequencing, the study followed how the T cell repertoire rebuilt after myeloablative bone marrow transplantation with posttransplantation cyclophosphamide given as GVHD prophylaxis. Because TRA and TRB clonality correlated tightly in roughly 10 samples, the subsequent TCR analyses were limited to TRB only. TRB sequencing was performed on blood from all 35 or so PTCy patients with 1-year posttransplant specimens. Public TRB sequences were checked against a database of over 3,500 sequences associated with responses to pathogens, tumor antigens, self-antigens and alloantigens. Samples from 30 to 35 PTCy-treated patients, along with samples from roughly 15 of their related bone marrow donors, underwent antigen receptor sequencing. In 3 patients, TRB sequencing was also performed on up to 3 more blood samples taken 2 to 5.2 years after transplant, and in several patients, pretransplant blood was also TRB-sequenced. What the authors observed across the whole study: Across 45 patients, recipient CMV seropositivity and CMV reactivation were highly associated with TRB clonality; PTCy diversity was similar to CNI/methotrexate controls. Donor-recipient similarity was low at 1-2 months but rose over the first year, and later blood repertoires were often dominated by donor CD8+ memory clones. The TRB repertoires of T cells infiltrating skin or the GI tract showed only limited overlap with the TRB repertoires found in blood.

TRB sequencing was run on genomic DNA with either the immunoSEQ assay at survey resolution or the hsTCRB kit. The authors' pipeline ran thus. The immunoSEQ software handled initial read processing, and the LymphoSeq R package was used for repertoire analyses. Clonality was calculated as 1 minus normalized Shannon entropy, and the Gini coefficient was also calculated for each TRB dataset. To infer phenotypes in unsorted samples, TRB sequences from sorted subsets of the recipient or donor were mapped onto unsorted samples from the same recipient. As stored in TCRdb, this immuneACCESS dataset retains in-frame rearrangements with V and J assigned. A fraction of the clones does not appear; measured against another copy, unresolved V genes explain less than half of the discrepancy, and the remainder lacks a known reason. The D gene and trimming were derived from the DNA, and the V and J assignments and clone size from that table. This sample is represented by 20,000 to 25,000 clones; approximately 90% of them were singletons. In total, the top ten clones hold 1.5% to 2% of the sample.

Remarks on this clone: What this receptor recognizes is not known. Per-base qualities were not stored, and no clone one base away is much larger.

A control cohort of 11 patients who had been given myeloablative marrow transplants with methotrexate plus a calcineurin inhibitor was sampled 1 year after transplant. Mononuclear cells from peripheral blood and bone marrow were separated by Ficoll-Hypaque density centrifugation and then cryopreserved. Spanning cysteine to phenylalanine, the CDR3 consists of 13 amino acids. Only the CDR3 portion is preserved as DNA: 39 bases, with reading frame beginning at the first base. CDR1 and CDR2, per the germline V gene, are MNHEY and SVGAGI. V drops 0 bases and J drops 6 bases, leaving 8 bases in between. This specimen consisted of PBMCs, obtained less than 400 days after allogeneic stem cell transplant with calcineurin inhibitor and methotrexate. The sequence was collected from a female patient aged 30-39 years who received an allogeneic stem cell transplant from an unrelated donor, was CMV-positive, and had acute and chronic GVHD. In transplant recipients, some T cells may be of donor rather than host origin. This sequence uses TRBV6-5 and TRBJ1-1, with the D gene too uncertain to name. The CDR3 loop reads CASSYSSGAEAFF. The DNA sequence is as follows: TGTGCCAGCAGTTACTCATCCGGGGCTGAAGCTTTCTTT.